This T cell receptor (beta chain) was documented in a study of regulatory T cells in long-lasting Graves disease (dated by TCRdb to the early 2020s). Context from the whole study: Newly diagnosed Graves' disease patients had taken antithyroid drugs for less than 3 months. Patients with persistent Graves' disease were compared with patients with newly diagnosed Graves' disease using TCR sequencing and RNA sequencing of peripheral blood. The study took place in China and was registered as a clinical trial. A total of about 33 samples underwent TCR sequencing, from some 13 patients with persistent Graves' disease and approximately 20 patients with newly diagnosed Graves' disease. Study-wide findings and limitations: Sequencing and analysis were restricted to the TCR beta chain. A larger number of public clonotypes was shared among persistent patients (approximately 3,000) than among newly diagnosed patients (more than 850). Persistent Graves' disease patients showed lower TCR Shannon entropy and fewer highly expanded clones than newly diagnosed patients, suggesting clonal expansion. Preferential use of TRBV28, TRBJ1-2 and TRBJ2-5 was observed in persistent disease, whereas TRBV20-1 and TRBJ2-1 were favored in newly diagnosed disease. The study examined only peripheral blood because the primary lesion, thyroid tissue, could not be accessed. The small sample size was acknowledged by the authors as a limitation that may reduce accuracy.

Its CDR3 holds 16 amino acids, cysteine through phenylalanine. The only DNA kept is the CDR3, 48 bases in frame from the first base. V is pruned by 5 bases and J by 1 base, leaving 11 bases of the junction without a gene match. In the germline V gene (reference sequence), CDR1 corresponds to DFQATT and CDR2 to SNEGSKA. This specimen's time point label, interpreted: newly diagnosed GD, antithyroid drugs for less than 3 months. RNA was extracted from PBMCs in TRIzol for both TCR sequencing and RNA sequencing. Graves' disease was diagnosed according to American Thyroid Association guidelines. The patients came from an endocrinology department in Xi'an, China. Each patient gave roughly 10 milliliters of peripheral blood, collected in an EDTA anticoagulant tube. PBMCs were isolated by Ficoll Paque Plus density gradient separation without further T cell sorting. An Agilent 2100 Bioanalyzer and agarose gel were used to assess RNA quality, and a NanoDrop 2000 was used to measure RNA concentration.

This clonotype occurred many times. Its antigen target is currently unknown. Per-base qualities were not stored, and no clone one base away is much larger. To prepare the library, multiplex PCR was applied. The sequencer listed for this sample is Illumina HiSeq 4000. TCR beta libraries were built with iRepertoire HTBI primers and Arm-PCR amplification of CDR3 regions. Before sequencing, the PCR products went through gel purification. Under the source paper's analysis protocol: Across samples, fewer than 70 TRBV and 14 TRBJ segments were identified and used for gene usage analysis of CDR3 amino acid clonotypes. COPE and FqMerger were used to merge filtered high-quality paired reads into contigs. BLAST was used to align contigs to IMGT TRBV, TRBD and TRBJ reference genes, with CDR3 defined following IMGT. Any clonotype with a frequency above 0.1% was counted as a highly expanded clone. Repertoire diversity was measured by Shannon entropy, and V-J evenness by the Gini coefficient. Clonotypes shared by more than one individual were considered public. The public sequencing data were trimmed at Q25 with fastp and processed into clonotypes with MiXCR by TCRdb, which kept only in-frame beta chains. One record per CDR3 amino acid sequence lists the most common genes and DNA. V and J calls and clone size were set by TCRdb, not the authors. Within this sample are 560,000 or so distinct CDR3 sequences, with more than 15% of them counted one time only. The biggest ten clones account for around 12% of the sample.

The data were also submitted as part of a second study, on T cells in Graves' hyperthyroidism and ophthalmopathy. Drawing on the second study: Graves' hyperthyroidism was defined as stable when no progression to ophthalmopathy occurred over 18 months of follow-up. Hyperthyroidism patients were newly diagnosed, had a disease duration of under 2 months, and were aged 18 to 65 years. The study excluded patients with uncontrolled infections, other autoimmune diseases, pregnancy or lactation. Clinical symptoms, serum thyroxine and TRAb, thyroid ultrasound, and orbital computed tomography formed the basis for the diagnoses. A first-round RT-PCR of the TCR CDR3 used the HTBI primer set with the Qiagen OneStep RT-PCR kit. Most expanded thyroid clonotypes (frequency above 0.001) were also found in blood, which suggests that blood repertoires may mirror thyroid immune responses. A 13 V-J signature model separated ophthalmopathy from stable hyperthyroidism, with 87.88% sensitivity and just under 84% specificity in cross-validation and 80%/75% in testing. During validation, the model predicted progression to ophthalmopathy a median of approximately 6 months ahead of onset, with more than 60% sensitivity and less than 85% specificity. To identify TCR V-J signatures that set the groups apart, the researchers used a discovery cohort of 90 to 100 patients, made up of under 45 with Graves' ophthalmopathy and 57 with stable Graves' hyperthyroidism. An independent validation cohort of around 20 hyperthyroidism patients and about 15 patients who later progressed to ophthalmopathy tested prospective prediction of ophthalmopathy. For training and testing, the approximately 97 patients in the discovery cohort were randomly divided in a 7:3 ratio. The study also compared thyroid tissue and blood T-cell repertoires from five or six Graves' hyperthyroidism patients. Once sampling was done, hyperthyroidism patients were given methimazole at a starting dose of 30 mg daily, whereas ophthalmopathy patients were given high-dose intravenous methylprednisolone. Libraries were constructed in a second round of multiplex PCR, after which size selection and purification were performed. Sequencing of the libraries was done on an Illumina HiSeq2000 using paired-end 100 bp reads. SOAPnuke was used to process the raw data, removing reads that contained adapters or uncalled bases, had a mean Phred below 15, or lacked an exact match to the constant primer or identifier. COPE v1.2.5 was used to merge high-quality paired reads, and clonotypes were defined as unique nucleotide sequences. MiTCR v1.1 was used to align the clonotypes against IMGT TRBV, TRBD and TRBJ reference segments. The analysis included only V-J combinations with a frequency above 0.0001, which together covered approximately 99% of the repertoires. The TCS score was defined as the ratio of F50 (clonal expansion) to E x V (chaos), calculated using BLOSUM62-based TCRdist between CDR3 peptides within each V-J. Welch's t-statistics and random forest reduced 500 to 550 V-J features to roughly 13, which were used in a naive Bayes classifier (R e1071). Sample size was not statistically predetermined, and blinding of investigators to group allocation was not performed. TCR Vbeta CDR3 sequencing of 135 peripheral blood samples (fewer than 45 ophthalmopathy, 70 to 85 hyperthyroidism and some 17 progressor patients) is reported in the paper.

The V and J genes are TRBV20-1 and TRBJ1-1, with TRBD1 matching 9 junction bases. The clonotype originates from a man aged 18 to 35 with Graves disease. Donor details come from another sample of the same person, matched by shared clones. This sample comprised peripheral blood mononuclear cells (PBMCs), obtained at new diagnosis, from a patient treated with antithyroid drugs. The DNA sequence follows: TGCAGTGCTCCGACCGGCCGGGACAGGGAGAACACTGAAGCTTTCTTT. Its protein product is CSAPTGRDRENTEAFF.